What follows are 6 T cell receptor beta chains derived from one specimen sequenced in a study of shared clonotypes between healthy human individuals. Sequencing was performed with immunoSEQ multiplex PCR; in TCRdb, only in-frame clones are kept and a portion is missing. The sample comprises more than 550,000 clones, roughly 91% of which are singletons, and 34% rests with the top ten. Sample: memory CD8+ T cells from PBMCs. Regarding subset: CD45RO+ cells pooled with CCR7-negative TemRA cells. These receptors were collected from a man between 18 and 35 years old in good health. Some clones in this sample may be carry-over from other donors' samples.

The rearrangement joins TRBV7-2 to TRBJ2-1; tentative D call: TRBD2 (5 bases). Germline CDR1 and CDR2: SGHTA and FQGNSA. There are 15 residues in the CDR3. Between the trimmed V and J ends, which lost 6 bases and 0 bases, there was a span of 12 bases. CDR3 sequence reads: CASRNGIYSYNEQFF. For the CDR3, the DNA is TGTGCCAGCAGGAACGGGATCTACTCCTACAATGAGCAGTTCTTC.

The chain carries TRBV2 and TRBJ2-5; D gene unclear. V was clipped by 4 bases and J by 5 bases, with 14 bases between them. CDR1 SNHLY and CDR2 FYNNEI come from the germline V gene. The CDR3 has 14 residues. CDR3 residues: CASSVAPDGETQYF. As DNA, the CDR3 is TGTGCCAGCAGTGTAGCCCCCGATGGGGAGACCCAGTACTTC.

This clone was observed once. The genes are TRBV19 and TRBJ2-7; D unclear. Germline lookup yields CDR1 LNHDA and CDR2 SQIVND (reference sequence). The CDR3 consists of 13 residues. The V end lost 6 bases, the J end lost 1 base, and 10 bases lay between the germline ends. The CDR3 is CASSLYISYEQYF. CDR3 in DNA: TGTGCCAGTAGCCTTTATATTTCCTACGAGCAGTACTTC.

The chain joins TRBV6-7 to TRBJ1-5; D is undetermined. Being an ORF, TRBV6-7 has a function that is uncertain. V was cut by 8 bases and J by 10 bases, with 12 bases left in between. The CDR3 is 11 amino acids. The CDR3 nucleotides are TGTGCCAGCCTCCCGGTTGATCCCCAGCATTTT. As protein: CASLPVDPQHF.

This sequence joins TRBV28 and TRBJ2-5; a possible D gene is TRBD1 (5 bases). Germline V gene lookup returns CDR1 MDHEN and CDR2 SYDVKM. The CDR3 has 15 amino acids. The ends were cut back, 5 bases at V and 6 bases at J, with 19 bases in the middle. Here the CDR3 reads CASSRSQGSQKTQYF. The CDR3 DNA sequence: TGTGCCAGCAGTCGCTCGCAGGGCTCTCAAAAGACCCAGTACTTC.

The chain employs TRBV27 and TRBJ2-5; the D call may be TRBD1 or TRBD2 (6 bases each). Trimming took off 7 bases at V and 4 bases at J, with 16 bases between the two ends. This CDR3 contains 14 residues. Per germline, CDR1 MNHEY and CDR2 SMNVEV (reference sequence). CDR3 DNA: TGTGCCAGCACCGGTGGTGGGGGGCGAGAGACCCAGTACTTC. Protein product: CASTGGGGRETQYF.